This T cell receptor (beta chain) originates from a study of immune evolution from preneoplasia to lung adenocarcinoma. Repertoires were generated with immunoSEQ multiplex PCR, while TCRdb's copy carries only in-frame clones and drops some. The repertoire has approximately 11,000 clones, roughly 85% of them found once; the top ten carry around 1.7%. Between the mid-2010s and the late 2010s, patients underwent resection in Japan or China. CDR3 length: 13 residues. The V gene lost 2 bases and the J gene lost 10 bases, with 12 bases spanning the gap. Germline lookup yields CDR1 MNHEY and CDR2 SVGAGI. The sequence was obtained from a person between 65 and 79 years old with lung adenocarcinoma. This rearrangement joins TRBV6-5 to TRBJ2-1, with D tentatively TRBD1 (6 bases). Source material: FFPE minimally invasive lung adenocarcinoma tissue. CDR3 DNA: TGTGCCAGCAGTTACGGACAGAAAAGGGAGCAGTTCTTC. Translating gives CASSYGQKREQFF.